These 7 T cell receptor beta chains came from one sample sequenced in a study of shared clonotypes between healthy human individuals. The data were produced by immunoSEQ multiplex PCR, yet TCRdb's version contains in-frame clones alone and is incomplete. The sample includes roughly 680,000 clones, roughly two thirds seen only once; the top ten take around 1.8%. Sequenced: memory CD4+ T cells sorted from blood. The subset denotes: CD45RA-negative fraction. All receptors come from a woman aged 30 to 39 in good health.

J is TRBJ2-7 and V is TRBV23-1, with D perhaps TRBD1 or TRBD2 (5 bases each). TRBV23-1 is assigned to the ORF class and has an uncertain function. The V and J ends lost 11 bases and 3 bases respectively, with 17 bases between them. The CDR3 totals 13 residues. CDR3: CALPSGADYEQYF. CDR3 sequence (DNA): TGCGCCCTGCCGTCCGGGGCGGACTACGAGCAGTACTTC.

This chain connects TRBV9 to TRBJ2-7; D uncertain. With 0 bases removed from V and 2 bases from J, the gap between germline ends came to 9 bases. Per germline, CDR1 SGDLS and CDR2 YYNGEE. The CDR3 spans 14 residues. The CDR3 DNA reads as TGTGCCAGCAGCGTAGGACTGGGTACCTACGAGCAGTACTTC. Protein: CASSVGLGTYEQYF.

The chain recombines TRBV7-6 with TRBJ1-1, with D possibly TRBD1 on 5 matching bases. The CDR3 is 13 amino acids. Trimming removed 5 bases at V and 6 bases at J, with 13 bases between. Per germline, CDR1 SGHVS and CDR2 FNYEAQ. The DNA of the CDR3 is TGTGCCAGCAGCCCCCAGGGAGGGTCTGAAGCTTTCTTT. Its protein is CASSPQGGSEAFF.

Concerning this clone itself: Additional DNA sequences in this sample encode the identical CDR3. V and J are TRBV7-3 and TRBJ2-1; 8 bases are shared with TRBD2. Germline lookup yields CDR1 SGHTA and CDR2 FQGTGA. This CDR3 has 15 residues. V shed 5 bases and J 2 bases; nucleotides not matched to a gene: 5. The CDR3 DNA follows: TGTGCCAGCAGCCCCACTAGCGGTACCTACAATGAGCAGTTCTTC. Translation gives CASSPTSGTYNEQFF.

The rearrangement uses TRBV2 and TRBJ2-7, with D unresolved. With 7 bases removed from V and 2 bases from J, the gap between germline ends came to 15 bases. This CDR3 region has 14 residues. Germline lookup yields CDR1 SNHLY and CDR2 FYNNEI. CDR3 nucleotides: TGTGCCAGCACCATTGACCCAAACACCTACGAGCAGTACTTC. This codes for CASTIDPNTYEQYF.

The gene calls are TRBV7-9 and TRBJ2-5; the match to TRBD2 covers 15 bases. CDR3 length: 17 amino acids. Trimming cost V 4 bases and J 5 bases; bases outside gene matches: 8. Germline V gene data show CDR1 as SEHNR and CDR2 as FQNEAQ (reference sequence). The CDR3 DNA reads as TGTGCCAGCAGCTCCCCGGGACTAGCGGGAGGAGGTGAGACCCAGTACTTC. Its protein product is CASSSPGLAGGGETQYF.

This clone was observed a handful of times. The CDR3 here is CAWRFRTGELFF. CDR3 bases: TGTGCCTGGAGGTTCAGGACCGGGGAGCTGTTTTTT. The rearrangement uses TRBV30 and TRBJ2-2; D unclear. Germline V gene lookup returns CDR1 GTSNPN and CDR2 SVGIG (reference sequence). The CDR3 totals 12 residues. Trimming took 3 bases from V and 5 from J, leaving 7 bases between them.